One sample yielded the 14 T cell receptor beta chains listed below, sequenced in a study of vaccination effects on CD4 cells after COVID-19. It was after approximately 11 days of culture that CD4+ T cells were isolated. The person had PCR-confirmed SARS-CoV-2 infection between March and December 2020. Participants were vaccinated with two doses of either the BNT162b2 or mRNA-1273 vaccine. Method: immunoSEQ multiplex PCR; TCRdb's copy keeps in-frame clones and lacks some. This table has 40,000 to 45,000 clones, less than 85% appearing once. No antigen is known for these receptors. The material sequenced was CD4+ T cells from PBMCs cultured without peptide, taken after COVID-19 vaccination. The receptors derive from a human donor who had a prior SARS-CoV-2 infection.

This clone showed up just a few times. This chain links TRBV12-2 with TRBJ1-1. TRBV12-2 is tagged as a pseudogene. This CDR3 has 14 residues. The CDR3, as DNA: TGTGCAAGTCGCCTAGGAGGGCGAAACACTGAAGCTTTCTTT. It encodes CASRLGGRNTEAFF.

This clone was counted a few times. The chain couples TRBV4-1 to TRBJ1-3; no clear D gene. V lost 3 bases and J 0 bases, leaving 12 bases between the germline ends. The V gene's germline CDR1 is MGHRA and CDR2 YSYEKL. This CDR3 spans 16 amino acids. The DNA of the CDR3 is TGCGCCAGCAGCCAGGGTCCAGATTCCTCTGGAAACACCATATATTTT. Residues: CASSQGPDSSGNTIYF.

The V gene is TRBV9, the J gene TRBJ1-3; the match to TRBD1 covers 7 bases. Unmatched junction bases numbered 10, after V lost 3 bases and J lost 4 bases. The CDR3 is 16 amino acids. Germline CDR1 reads SGDLS; CDR2 reads YYNGEE. The CDR3 loop reads CASSAHDRVSGNTIYF. CDR3 DNA sequence: TGTGCCAGCAGCGCACACGACAGGGTTTCAGGAAACACCATATATTTT.

The chain uses TRBV4-1 and TRBJ2-4; D not resolved. The V gene lost 7 bases and the J gene lost 2 bases, with 18 bases spanning the gap. CDR1 MGHRA and CDR2 YSYEKL come from the germline V gene. CDR3 length equals 16 residues. For the CDR3, the DNA is TGCGCCAGCACCCTCGACCCTCTTGGATCCAAAAACATTCAGTACTTC. Encoded protein: CASTLDPLGSKNIQYF.

The genes are TRBV10-3 and TRBJ1-2; a weak D match, TRBD1 (6 bases). Deletions cut 6 bases from V and 8 bases from J, with 19 bases between. The CDR3 is 14 residues long. Germline-derived CDR1 and CDR2 are ENHRY and SYGVKD. The chain's CDR3 is CAISAREGGRGYTF. The CDR3 nucleotides are TGTGCCATCAGCGCGAGGGAAGGGGGGAGAGGCTACACCTTC.

V and J are TRBV25-1 and TRBJ2-7; no clear D. CDR1 and CDR2 from the germline V gene are MGHDK and SYGVNS. V lost 2 bases and J 3 bases, leaving 14 bases between the germline ends. The CDR3 covers 15 residues. CDR3 nucleotides: TGTGCCAGCAGTGAACACTCTTCACTGGGCTACGAGCAGTACTTC. Translation gives CASSEHSSLGYEQYF.

Only one count was recorded for this clone. V usage is TRBV19 and J usage is TRBJ2-7; D gene ambiguous. This CDR3 is built from 11 residues. The V and J ends lost 5 bases and 7 bases respectively, with 9 bases between them. Germline V gene lookup returns CDR1 LNHDA and CDR2 SQIVND (reference sequence). The CDR3 reads CASSQAGEQYF. CDR3 bases: TGTGCCAGTAGTCAAGCCGGAGAGCAGTACTTC.

The chain links TRBV7-3 to TRBJ2-5, with 10 bases that match TRBD2. Germline loops: CDR1 SGHTA, CDR2 FQGTGA. This CDR3 has 18 residues. V was pared by 1 base and J by 3 bases, with 11 bases of the junction left unmatched. CDR3 nucleotides: TGTGCCAGCAGCTTAAGGGGACTAGCGACATTCGGGGAAGAGACCCAGTACTTC. Translated: CASSLRGLATFGEETQYF. Variable domain in full (rest from reference TRBV7-3 and TRBJ2-5): GAGVSQTPSNKVTEKGKYVELRCDPISGHTALYWYRQSLGQGPEFLIYFQGTGAADDSGLPNDRFFAVRPEGSVSTLKIQRTERGDSAVYLCASSLRGLATFGEETQYFGPGTRLLVL.

The chain has TRBV2 and TRBJ2-1; 8 positions agree with TRBD2. The V segment lost 6 bases and the J segment 16 bases; nucleotides outside the gene matches: 14. CDR1 and CDR2 from the germline V gene are SNHLY and FYNNEI. The CDR3 loop spans 13 amino acids. CDR3 loop: CASRALLGGLDFF. Here the CDR3 DNA reads TGTGCCAGCAGGGCCCTTTTGGGGGGACTAGACTTCTTC.

The chain joins TRBV9 to TRBJ2-1, with 9 nucleotides matching TRBD2. Unmatched junction bases numbered 7, after V lost 4 bases and J lost 2 bases. In germline, CDR1 is SGDLS, CDR2 YYNGEE. The CDR3 consists of 16 residues. Here the CDR3 reads CASSNSGGVAYNEQFF. The CDR3 DNA sequence: TGTGCCAGCAGCAATAGCGGGGGTGTCGCCTACAATGAGCAGTTCTTC. The whole variable domain, filled in from reference TRBV9 and TRBJ2-1, reads DSGVTQTPKHLITATGQRVTLRCSPRSGDLSVYWYQQSLDQGLQFLIQYYNGEERAKGNILERFSAQQFPDLHSELNLSSLELGDSALYFCASSNSGGVAYNEQFFGPGTRLTVL.

The rearrangement uses TRBV19 and TRBJ2-1, with TRBD1 matching 9 bases. CDR3 length: 14 amino acids. V lost 3 bases and J lost 7; bases outside the gene matches: 4. Germline loops: CDR1 LNHDA, CDR2 SQIVND (reference sequence). The DNA of the CDR3 is TGTGCCAGTAGTATTCTGACAGGGGGTAATGAGCAGTTCTTC. Encoded protein: CASSILTGGNEQFF.

This clone appeared a few times. J is TRBJ1-1 and V is TRBV7-2; no firm D call. There are 13 residues in the CDR3. The germline V gene has CDR1 SGHTA and CDR2 FQGNSA. Trimming took 5 bases from V and 2 from J, leaving 9 bases between them. CDR3 in amino acids: CASSLTRNTEAFF. CDR3 nucleotides: TGTGCCAGCAGCCTAACAAGAAACACTGAAGCTTTCTTT.

This chain uses TRBV9 with TRBJ2-2; TRBD1 matches 12 bases. The CDR3 is made up of 18 amino acids. V lost 2 bases, J lost 3 bases, and 8 bases stayed unmatched. Germline V CDR1 and CDR2: SGDLS, YYNGEE. CDR3 coding DNA: TGTGCCAGCAGCGTCCGGGACAGGGGGCGCAGGGACACCGGGGAGCTGTTTTTT. This sequence encodes CASSVRDRGRRDTGELFF.

The chain combines TRBV5-1 with TRBJ1-1, with unresolved D. CDR3 length equals 11 residues. Germline-derived CDR1 and CDR2 are SGHRS and YFSETQ. Trimming left V 2 bases short and J 6 bases short, with 5 bases between. CDR3 sequence (DNA): TGCGCCAGCAGCTTAGGCTCTGAAGCTTTCTTT. Protein product: CASSLGSEAFF. Supplemented by reference TRBV5-1 and TRBJ1-1, the full variable domain reads KAGVTQTPRYLIKTRGQQVTLSCSPISGHRSVSWYQQTPGQGLQFLFEYFSETQRNKGNFPGRFSGRQFSNSRSEMNVSTLELGDSALYLCASSLGSEAFFGQGTRLTVV.